The 28 T cell receptor beta chains reported below all come from one sample, sequenced in a study of T cell responses to AZD1222 COVID-19 vaccine. Here immunoSEQ multiplex PCR was the method, and the copy in TCRdb shows in-frame clones only, minus some. The sample lists 140,000 to 150,000 clones, approximately 94% seen once, with over 8% in the top ten. The sequenced sample was peripheral blood, obtained on day 0 of AZD1222 vaccination. Every receptor here comes from an adult in good health.

This chain joins TRBV12-5 and TRBJ1-3, with a possible D match to TRBD1 (5 bases). Trimming removed 7 bases at V and 0 bases at J, with 10 bases between. CDR1 LGHNT and CDR2 FRNRAP come from the germline V gene. CDR3 size: 14 residues. CDR3 sequence reads: CASVTGGSGNTIYF. In DNA form, the CDR3 reads TGTGCTAGTGTTACAGGAGGCTCTGGAAACACCATATATTTT. Variable domain in full (rest from reference TRBV12-5 and TRBJ1-3): DARVTQTPRHKVTEMGQEVTMRCQPILGHNTVFWYRQTMMQGLELLAYFRNRAPLDDSGMPKDRFSAEMPDATLATLKIQPSEPRDSAVYFCASVTGGSGNTIYFGEGSWLTVV.

J is TRBJ2-7 and V is TRBV11-2, with D maybe TRBD1 (5 bases). There are 12 residues in the CDR3. Trimming took off 5 bases at V and 3 bases at J, with 8 bases between the two ends. CDR1 and CDR2 from the germline V gene are SGHAT and FQNNGV. The CDR3 loop is CASSPTVYEQYF. The DNA for the CDR3 is TGTGCCAGCAGCCCGACAGTCTACGAGCAGTACTTC.

This rearrangement joins TRBV5-4 to TRBJ1-4, with no clear D. V was shortened by 0 bases and J by 4 bases, with 4 bases between the two germline ends. Per the germline V gene, CDR1 is SGHNT and CDR2 is YYREEE (reference sequence). CDR3 length: 13 residues. In nucleotides, the CDR3 is TGTGCCAGCAGCTTGGACGGTAATGAAAAACTGTTTTTT. The encoded protein is CASSLDGNEKLFF.

V and J are TRBV18 and TRBJ1-1; no reliable D call. Trimming took 6 bases from V and 2 from J, leaving 13 bases between them. CDR1 KGHSH and CDR2 LQKENI come from the germline V gene. CDR3 size: 14 residues. CDR3 sequence: CASSPRETNTEAFF. For the CDR3, the DNA is TGTGCCAGCTCCCCAAGGGAGACAAACACTGAAGCTTTCTTT.

The chain couples TRBV7-9 to TRBJ1-2, with a possible D match to TRBD1 (5 bases). The CDR3 totals 15 residues. V dropped 0 bases and J dropped 5 bases, with 13 bases sitting between them. Germline CDR1 reads SEHNR; CDR2 reads FQNEAQ (reference sequence). The CDR3 loop reads CASSLASGAGYGYTF. The DNA for the CDR3 is TGTGCCAGCAGCTTAGCTTCCGGGGCTGGGTATGGCTACACCTTC.

CDR3 sequence: CASSSNRAGGYTF. CDR3 nucleotide sequence: TGTGCCAGCAGCTCGAACAGGGCGGGCGGCTACACCTTC. J is TRBJ1-2 and V is TRBV7-3; D possibly corresponds to TRBD1 (6 bases). Trimming shortened V by 4 bases and J by 8 bases, and 14 bases separated the two germline ends. There are 13 residues in the CDR3. CDR1 and CDR2 (germline): SGHTA, FQGTGA. Full variable domain (remainder filled in from reference TRBV7-3 and TRBJ1-2): GAGVSQTPSNKVTEKGKYVELRCDPISGHTALYWYRQSLGQGPEFLIYFQGTGAADDSGLPNDRFFAVRPEGSVSTLKIQRTERGDSAVYLCASSSNRAGGYTFGSGTRLTVV.

The chain employs TRBV12-3 or TRBV12-4 and TRBJ1-3; D ambiguous. The CDR3 is 13 residues long. V lost 2 bases, J lost 2 bases, and 4 bases lay in between. The CDR3 sequence: CASSLWAGNTIYF. CDR3 nucleotides: TGTGCCAGCAGTTTATGGGCTGGAAACACCATATATTTT.

The CDR3 reads CASSLEGGPYQGYTF. The CDR3 coding sequence is TGCGCCAGCAGCTTGGAGGGGGGGCCTTATCAGGGCTACACCTTC. The V call is TRBV5-1, the J call TRBJ1-2, with D perhaps matching TRBD1 (6 bases). The CDR3 has 15 amino acids. The germline CDR1 and CDR2 sequences are SGHRS and YFSETQ. Trimming cost V 0 bases and J 8 bases, with 17 bases left between them.

The rearrangement uses TRBV5-1 and TRBJ2-7; no definite D call. The CDR3 length is 17 residues. The germline V gene encodes CDR1 SGHRS and CDR2 YFSETQ. V lost 0 bases and J 4 bases, leaving 20 bases between the germline ends. CDR3 loop: CASSLGGPGREGYEQYF. The CDR3 DNA follows: TGCGCCAGCAGCTTGGGTGGCCCGGGTAGGGAAGGATACGAGCAGTACTTC.

The J gene is TRBJ2-4, the V gene TRBV20-1; 7 bases match TRBD2. After removal of 5 bases from V and 6 bases from J, the junction contained 19 bases not matched to a gene. This CDR3 has 17 residues. Germline V CDR1 and CDR2: DFQATT, SNEGSKA (reference sequence). CDR3 in amino acids: CSARDLAGVRRGNIQYF. For the CDR3, the DNA is TGCAGTGCTCGTGATCTCGCGGGGGTAAGGAGAGGAAACATTCAGTACTTC.

The chain couples TRBV7-8 to TRBJ1-2; TRBD1 is a possible D gene (6 bases). Germline loops: CDR1 SGHVS, CDR2 FQNEAQ. V was shortened by 2 bases and J by 0 bases, with 13 bases between the two germline ends. This CDR3 is 16 amino acids long. The CDR3 DNA sequence: TGTGCCAGCAGCTTAAGGGGGGCAGTAGCTAACTATGGCTACACCTTC. Translating gives CASSLRGAVANYGYTF.

This chain links TRBV9 with TRBJ2-7; TRBD1 aligns across 8 bases. The V gene's germline CDR1 is SGDLS and CDR2 YYNGEE. With 4 bases clipped from V and 3 bases from J, the junction kept 6 bases outside the gene matches. This CDR3 comprises 14 residues. The CDR3 spells CASSTGQGGYEQYF. The CDR3 DNA sequence: TGTGCCAGCAGCACAGGACAGGGAGGCTACGAGCAGTACTTC.

The genes are TRBV2 and TRBJ1-5, with a possible D match to TRBD1 (6 bases). The length of the CDR3 is 16 residues. Germline V gene sequence: CDR1 SNHLY, CDR2 FYNNEI. Trimming shortened V by 3 bases and J by 0 bases, and 12 bases separated the two germline ends. CDR3: CASSDRGPYSNQPQHF. As DNA, the CDR3 is TGTGCCAGCAGTGACAGGGGTCCTTATAGCAATCAGCCCCAGCATTTT.

The chain uses TRBV19 and TRBJ1-6; 7 bases line up with TRBD1. The junction had 7 bases not matched to a gene; V was cut back by 4 bases and J by 10 bases. The CDR3 extends over 14 amino acids. CDR1 and CDR2 from the germline V gene are LNHDA and SQIVND (reference sequence). CDR3 nucleotide sequence: TGTGCCAGTAGTACCTACAGGGGCGAGTCACCCCTCCACTTT. Its protein is CASSTYRGESPLHF.

The chain employs TRBV5-6 and TRBJ1-3; D is unresolved. Between the trimmed V and J ends, which lost 0 bases and 3 bases, there was a span of 1 base. CDR1 is SGHDT, CDR2 YYEEEE, per germline. The CDR3 spans 12 residues. CDR3 amino acids: CASSLGGNTIYF. In DNA form, the CDR3 reads TGTGCCAGCAGCTTGGGTGGAAACACCATATATTTT.

This clone was recorded once. The chain joins TRBV9 to TRBJ1-5; D gene uncertain. Germline loops: CDR1 SGDLS, CDR2 YYNGEE. Deletions cut 3 bases from V and 2 bases from J, with 9 bases between. This CDR3 comprises 14 residues. CDR3 nucleotide sequence: TGTGCCAGCAGCGAGGAGAGCGGCAATCAGCCCCAGCATTTT. This gives the protein CASSEESGNQPQHF. The full variable domain, in which reference TRBV9 and TRBJ1-5 provide the parts outside the CDR3, is DSGVTQTPKHLITATGQRVTLRCSPRSGDLSVYWYQQSLDQGLQFLIQYYNGEERAKGNILERFSAQQFPDLHSELNLSSLELGDSALYFCASSEESGNQPQHFGDGTRLSIL.

The chain employs TRBV19 and TRBJ1-2, with D unclear. CDR3 length equals 16 residues. The V end was cut by 0 bases, the J end by 1 base, with 12 bases between. Germline CDR1 and CDR2: LNHDA and SQIVND (reference sequence). The CDR3 is CASSIDSQRGNYGYTF. The CDR3 DNA follows: TGTGCCAGTAGTATAGACAGTCAGAGAGGTAACTATGGCTACACCTTC.

V gene TRBV5-1 combines with J gene TRBJ1-4, with 7 positions matching TRBD1. V trimming: 5 bases; J trimming: 5 bases; junction bases outside the gene matches: 9. In germline, CDR1 is SGHRS, CDR2 YFSETQ. The CDR3 covers 15 residues. CDR3 nucleotide sequence: TGCGCCAGCAGTTTAGCGGGGACAGCGAATGAAAAACTGTTTTTT. This gives the protein CASSLAGTANEKLFF.

This chain joins TRBV2 and TRBJ1-2, with a tentative D call TRBD1 (6 bases). In germline, CDR1 is SNHLY, CDR2 FYNNEI. The CDR3 loop spans 16 amino acids. The V end lost 0 bases, the J end lost 8 bases, and 19 bases lay between the germline ends. The CDR3 DNA is TGTGCCAGCAGTGAAGCGTGGAGTCGGGCAGGGGAAGGCTACACCTTC. It encodes CASSEAWSRAGEGYTF.

The chain has TRBV7-9 and TRBJ1-2, with TRBD1 as a possible D gene (5 bases). Deletions cut 1 base from V and 4 bases from J, with 10 bases between. Germline V lookup: CDR1 SEHNR, CDR2 FQNEAQ (reference sequence). CDR3 length: 14 amino acids. In DNA, the CDR3 is TGTGCCAGCAGCTTAGATACAGGCCTCTATGGCTACACCTTC. Translated, it gives CASSLDTGLYGYTF.

The V and J genes are TRBV7-9 and TRBJ1-6, with D possibly matching TRBD1 (5 bases). CDR1 is SEHNR, CDR2 FQNEAQ, per germline (reference sequence). V gave up 10 bases and J gave up 5 bases, with 15 bases separating them. CDR3 length equals 14 residues. The CDR3 DNA is TGTGCCACCCCAAACGGGGCGAATAATTCACCCCTCCACTTT. Translating it yields CATPNGANNSPLHF.

The chain links TRBV7-3 to TRBJ2-3, with 12 bases fitting TRBD2. This CDR3 region has 17 residues. V lost 2 bases and J lost 4; bases outside the gene matches: 7. The germline V gene has CDR1 SGHTA and CDR2 FQGTGA. The CDR3 region has the DNA TGTGCCAGCAGCTTATATACGACTAGCGGGGGATCAGATACGCAGTATTTT. Protein sequence: CASSLYTTSGGSDTQYF. The entire variable domain, with the rest obtained from reference TRBV7-3 and TRBJ2-3, is as follows: GAGVSQTPSNKVTEKGKYVELRCDPISGHTALYWYRQSLGQGPEFLIYFQGTGAADDSGLPNDRFFAVRPEGSVSTLKIQRTERGDSAVYLCASSLYTTSGGSDTQYFGPGTRLTVL.

V usage is TRBV28 and J usage is TRBJ1-6; D ambiguous. The germline CDR1 and CDR2 sequences are MDHEN and SYDVKM. V shed 2 bases and J shed 7 bases, with 9 bases lying between them. The CDR3 consists of 14 residues. The CDR3 region is CASSLVQTNSPLHF. The CDR3 DNA reads TGTGCCAGCAGTTTAGTACAGACAAATTCACCCCTCCACTTT.

The CDR3: CASSSRQGVHEKLFF. DNA for the CDR3: TGTGCCAGCAGCTCTAGGCAGGGAGTGCATGAAAAACTGTTTTTT. The chain joins TRBV13 to TRBJ1-4; perhaps TRBD1 as D (5 bases). Germline values: CDR1 PRHDT, CDR2 FYEKMQ (reference sequence). The CDR3 has 15 amino acids. Trimming took 4 bases from V and 6 from J, leaving 15 bases between them.

The V and J genes are TRBV2 and TRBJ1-6; D gene ambiguous. V gave up 0 bases and J gave up 10 bases, with 16 bases separating them. This CDR3 has 16 amino acids. The germline gives CDR1 SNHLY, CDR2 FYNNEI. This CDR3 reads CASSEARLGMGSPLHF. Written as DNA, the CDR3 is TGTGCCAGCAGTGAAGCGCGACTGGGAATGGGATCACCCCTCCACTTT. Together with reference TRBV2 and TRBJ1-6, the CDR3 gives the full variable domain: EPEVTQTPSHQVTQMGQEVILRCVPISNHLYFYWYRQILGQKVEFLVSFYNNEISEKSEIFDDQFSVERPDGSNFTLKIRSTKLEDSAMYFCASSEARLGMGSPLHFGNGTRLTVT.

A word on this clone: An end of the junction differs from the germline gene, which may be a read error. The rearrangement joins TRBV6-2 or TRBV6-3 to TRBJ2-3; a possible D gene is TRBD1 (5 bases). The CDR3 sequence is 12 residues long. Germline loops: CDR1 MNHEY, CDR2 SVGEGT. Written as DNA, the CDR3 is TGTGCCAGCAGTAACTCAGGGTACACGCAGTATTTT. Translated, it gives CASSNSGYTQYF.

This clone appeared a single time. This chain joins TRBV30 and TRBJ2-3, with 7 bases that match TRBD1. CDR1 is GTSNPN and CDR2 is SVGIG in the germline V gene (reference sequence). V was clipped by 3 bases and J by 3 bases; unmatched bases: 3. The CDR3 runs 13 residues. DNA for the CDR3: TGTGCCTGGAGACGACAGGGTACAGATACGCAGTATTTT. This encodes CAWRRQGTDTQYF.

This clone was recorded once. V is TRBV15 and J is TRBJ1-1, with D maybe TRBD1 (6 bases). The CDR3 contains 14 residues. V gave up 1 base and J gave up 4 bases, with 10 bases separating them. The germline CDR1 and CDR2 sequences are LNHNV and YYDKDF (reference sequence). CDR3 nucleotides: TGTGCCACCAGCAGAGGGGGGCTGGGCACTGAAGCTTTCTTT. Translating gives CATSRGGLGTEAFF.